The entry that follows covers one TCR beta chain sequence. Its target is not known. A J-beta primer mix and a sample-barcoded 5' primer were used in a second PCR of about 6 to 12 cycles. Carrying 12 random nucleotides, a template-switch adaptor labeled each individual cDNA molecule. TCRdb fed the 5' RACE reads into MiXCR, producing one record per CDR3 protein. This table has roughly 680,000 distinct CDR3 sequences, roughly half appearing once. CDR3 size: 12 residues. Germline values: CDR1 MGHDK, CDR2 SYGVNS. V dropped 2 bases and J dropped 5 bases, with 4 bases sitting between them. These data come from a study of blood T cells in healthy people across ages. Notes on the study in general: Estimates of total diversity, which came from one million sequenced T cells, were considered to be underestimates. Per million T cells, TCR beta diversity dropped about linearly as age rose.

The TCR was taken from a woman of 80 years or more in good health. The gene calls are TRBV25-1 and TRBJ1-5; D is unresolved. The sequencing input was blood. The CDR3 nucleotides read TGTGCCAGCAGTGAAGGTCATCAGCCCCAGCATTTT. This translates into CASSEGHQPQHF.